This TCR beta chain comes out of a study of blood T cells in healthy people across ages. General study findings and limits: Roughly linear age-related decline in beta diversity appeared, significant by age approximately 40.

All donors came from Russia, were Caucasian and healthy, and spanned ages roughly 6 to 100. Turning to this clonotype: What it binds is not known.

The CDR3 has 13 amino acids. Germline-derived CDR1 and CDR2 are DFQATT and SNEGSKA (reference sequence). The V end was cut by 6 bases, the J end by 4 bases, with 15 bases between. It was with a sample-barcoded 5' primer and a J-beta primer mix that a second PCR of roughly 7 to 12 cycles was run. Carrying 12 random nucleotides, a template-switch adaptor labeled each individual cDNA molecule. Every sample produced at least 3 million CDR3-containing paired-end reads. TCRdb used MiXCR to reprocess the 5' RACE reads, holding one entry per CDR3 protein. Among about 640,000 distinct CDR3 sequences listed, around three fifths were seen once.

The sequence was collected from a man in his sixties in good health. The chain is built from TRBV20-1 and TRBJ1-2; tentatively, D is TRBD1 (5 bases). The sample taken for sequencing was blood. The CDR3 DNA is TGCAGTGCCAGCCCGGGACGGGGCTATGGCTACACCTTC. This sequence encodes CSASPGRGYGYTF.